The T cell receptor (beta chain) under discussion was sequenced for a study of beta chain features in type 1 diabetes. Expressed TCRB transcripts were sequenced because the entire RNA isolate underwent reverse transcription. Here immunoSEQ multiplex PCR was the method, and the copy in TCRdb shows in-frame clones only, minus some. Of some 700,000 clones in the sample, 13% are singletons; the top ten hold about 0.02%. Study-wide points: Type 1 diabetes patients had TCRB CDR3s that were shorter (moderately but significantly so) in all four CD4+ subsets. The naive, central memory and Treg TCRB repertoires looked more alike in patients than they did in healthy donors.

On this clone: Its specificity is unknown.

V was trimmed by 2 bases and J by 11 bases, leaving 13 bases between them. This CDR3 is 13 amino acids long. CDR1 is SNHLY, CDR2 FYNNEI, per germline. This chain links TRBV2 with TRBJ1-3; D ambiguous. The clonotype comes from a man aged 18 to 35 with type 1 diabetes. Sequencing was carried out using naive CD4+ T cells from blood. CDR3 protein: CASSESGPSPIYF. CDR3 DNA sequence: TGTGCCAGCAGTGAATCCGGACCTAGCCCCATATATTTT.